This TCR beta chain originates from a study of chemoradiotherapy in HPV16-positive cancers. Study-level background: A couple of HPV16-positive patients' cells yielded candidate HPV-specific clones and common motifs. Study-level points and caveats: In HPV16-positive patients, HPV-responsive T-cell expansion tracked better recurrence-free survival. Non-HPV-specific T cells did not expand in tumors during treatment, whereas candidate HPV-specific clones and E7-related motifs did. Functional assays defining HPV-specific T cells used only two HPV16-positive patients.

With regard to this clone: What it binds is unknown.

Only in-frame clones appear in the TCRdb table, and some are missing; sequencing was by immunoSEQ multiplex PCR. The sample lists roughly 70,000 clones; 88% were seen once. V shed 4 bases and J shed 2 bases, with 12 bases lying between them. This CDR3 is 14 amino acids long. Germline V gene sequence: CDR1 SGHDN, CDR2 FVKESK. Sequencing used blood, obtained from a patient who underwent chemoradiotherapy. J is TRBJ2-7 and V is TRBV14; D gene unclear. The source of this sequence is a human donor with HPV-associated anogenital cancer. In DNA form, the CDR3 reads TGTGCCAGCAGCCCACAAAGTGGCCCCTACGAGCAGTACTTC. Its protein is CASSPQSGPYEQYF.